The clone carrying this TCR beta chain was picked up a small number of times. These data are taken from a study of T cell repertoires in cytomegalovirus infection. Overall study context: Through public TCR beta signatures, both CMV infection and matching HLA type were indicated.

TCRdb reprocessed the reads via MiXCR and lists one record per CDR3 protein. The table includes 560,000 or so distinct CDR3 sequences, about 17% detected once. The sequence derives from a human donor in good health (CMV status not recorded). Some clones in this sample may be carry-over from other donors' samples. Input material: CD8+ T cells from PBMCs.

Written as DNA, the CDR3 is TGTGCCAGCACCCCGGGACTTCTCACAGATACGCAGTATTTT. Protein product: CASTPGLLTDTQYF. This chain joins TRBV7-9 and TRBJ2-3, with TRBD2 as a possible D gene (6 bases). V lost 7 bases and J 2 bases, leaving 13 bases between the germline ends. The CDR3 consists of 14 residues. Germline V lookup: CDR1 SEHNR, CDR2 FQNEAQ (reference sequence).